This T cell receptor beta chain is drawn from a study of T-cell memory formation after mild COVID-19. Study findings and constraints: Day 15 to 85 contractors were CD4/CD8 balanced; later expanders leaned CD4+.

As to this clonotype: Its antigen is undetermined.

Via MiXCR, TCRdb re-called the 5' RACE reads, giving one row per CDR3 protein. This sample has around 300,000 distinct CDR3 sequences; approximately 15% occur once, and the top ten carry 22%. CDR3 size: 13 residues. Germline V gene sequence: CDR1 LNHNV, CDR2 YYDKDF (reference sequence). V lost 0 bases, J lost 11 bases, and 10 bases lay in between. This sequence originates from a man between 18 and 35 years old who had mild COVID-19 (a few samples of this study predate the infection). Cell type and time point are not known. Sequencing was performed on PBMCs or a T cell subset sorted from them (not recorded which). The chain employs TRBV15 and TRBJ2-2; no definite D call. CDR3 bases: TGTGCCACCAGCAGAGAAAGGCGAGGAGAGCTGTTTTTT. This encodes CATSRERRGELFF.